Given below is one T cell receptor beta chain in context. This sample was included in a study of OX40 agonist ivuxolimab in advanced cancers. The wider study: Mean age roughly 65 years, range roughly 20 to 85; about 85% male.

Profiled with immunoSEQ multiplex PCR; TCRdb holds only in-frame clones, not every one. The sample holds some 70,000 clones, 80% to 85% seen once. Trimming shortened V by 3 bases and J by 5 bases, and 15 bases separated the two germline ends. There are 14 residues in the CDR3. Germline loops: CDR1 SGDLS, CDR2 YYNGEE. The J gene is TRBJ2-7, the V gene TRBV9, with a weak D call TRBD2 (6 bases). The clonotype was recovered from an adult with an advanced solid tumor such as melanoma, head and neck, liver or kidney cancer. Sequencing was performed on CD4+ or CD8+ T cells sorted from blood, taken in a trial of the OX40 agonist ivuxolimab. The CDR3 spells CASSAGLLGHEQYF. CDR3 bases: TGTGCCAGCAGCGCGGGACTTCTAGGGCACGAGCAGTACTTC.